This TCR beta chain was profiled in a study of vaccination and CD4 T cells after COVID-19. For the study at large: A positive SARS-CoV-2 nasal swab PCR result was recorded for each convalescent patient; nine were mild and one severe.

The Oncomine TCR Beta short-read assay was what sequenced the DNA obtained from cultured CD4+ T cells. Each CDR3 protein gets one entry after TCRdb re-called the PCR reads with MiXCR. Of about 20,000 distinct CDR3 sequences in the sample, around 60% were seen once. On this clonotype itself: Its antigen remains unidentified.

CDR1 is KGHDR, CDR2 SFDVKD, per germline. The CDR3 is made up of 13 amino acids. Trimming pared 7 bases from V and 1 base from J, leaving 7 bases between. Treatment meaning: approximately 10-day PBMC culture with coronavirus spike peptide pools or control peptides (ViraFEST assay). Before TCRs were sequenced, ViraFEST expanded antigen-specific T cells with peptide pools. The sequence was collected from a human donor who had recovered from COVID-19. The chain has TRBV24-1 and TRBJ2-1; D is perhaps TRBD2 (6 bases). The sequences come from CD4+ T cells from blood, cultured in vitro, collected after SARS-CoV-2 vaccination. CDR3 sequence reads: CATSRGSYNEQFF. In nucleotides, the CDR3 is TGTGCCACCAGCCGGGGGTCCTACAATGAGCAGTTCTTC.